The 4 T cell receptor beta chains reported below all come from one sample, sequenced in a study of a mutant IDH1 vaccine in newly diagnosed glioma. The time point here: baseline, week 1 (first vaccination visit). Noted treatment: pre-vaccination baseline after standard-of-care therapy. Produced via immunoSEQ multiplex PCR; TCRdb's table is partial and in-frame only. The repertoire holds tens of thousands of clones, with over 75% as singletons. The sample was PBMCs, taken from a glioma patient treated with radiotherapy, temozolomide or both. The receptors were sampled from a man aged 25-45 years with glioma.

This clone is a singleton in its sample. The V call is TRBV6-6, the J call TRBJ2-7, with 7 bases fitting TRBD2. Germline-derived CDR1 and CDR2 are MNHNY and SVGAGI (reference sequence). V lost 2 bases, J lost 3 bases, and 4 bases stayed unmatched. The CDR3 loop spans 14 amino acids. CDR3 protein: CASSYGDYLYEQYF. The CDR3 DNA reads as TGTGCCAGCAGTTACGGGGACTACCTCTACGAGCAGTACTTC.

The chain combines TRBV19 with TRBJ2-5; 11 bases are a match to TRBD2. Per germline, CDR1 LNHDA and CDR2 SQIVND (reference sequence). The CDR3 is made up of 16 amino acids. V lost 3 bases to trimming and J lost 2 bases; unmatched junction nucleotides: 5. The CDR3 DNA is TGTGCCAGTAGTATTGGACTAGCGGGCTATCAAGAGACCCAGTACTTC. Residues: CASSIGLAGYQETQYF. The complete variable domain, with remaining parts taken from reference TRBV19 and TRBJ2-5, reads DGGITQSPKYLFRKEGQNVTLSCEQNLNHDAMYWYRQDPGQGLRLIYYSQIVNDFQKGDIAEGYSVSREKKESFPLTVTSAQKNPTAFYLCASSIGLAGYQETQYFGPGTRLLVL.

This clone came up once. This rearrangement joins TRBV14 to TRBJ2-7; 11 bases line up with TRBD2. Trimming cost V 1 base and J 3 bases; bases outside gene matches: 8. The CDR3 is 17 residues long. Per the germline V gene, CDR1 is SGHDN and CDR2 is FVKESK. The CDR3: CASSQVLAGDLGYEQYF. The CDR3 region has the DNA TGTGCCAGCAGCCAAGTACTAGCGGGGGACCTAGGCTACGAGCAGTACTTC.

This clone was observed a handful of times. This sequence joins TRBV5-1 and TRBJ1-1; 8 nucleotides align to TRBD1. The CDR3 is 15 amino acids. From germline, CDR1 is SGHRS and CDR2 YFSETQ. J was trimmed by 1 base and V by 0 bases; bases with no gene match: 2. CDR3: CASSLGRGRNTEAFF. The CDR3 DNA sequence: TGCGCCAGCAGCTTGGGCAGGGGGCGGAACACTGAAGCTTTCTTT.